This T cell receptor (beta chain) was observed in a study of PD-L1 blockade in urothelial cancer. This clone has a single count. Sequenced by immunoSEQ multiplex PCR; TCRdb stores in-frame clones only, minus some. There are fewer than 130,000 clones in the sample; about 85% occur only once, and 2% to 3% lies in the top ten. The CDR3 has 16 amino acids. Trimming took 5 bases from V and 0 from J, leaving 14 bases between them. Germline V lookup: CDR1 SGHVS, CDR2 FQNEAQ. Specimen: PBMCs, collected around atezolizumab (anti-PD-L1) treatment. This TCR was recovered from a man aged 50-59 years with urothelial cancer. The chain carries TRBV7-8 and TRBJ2-1, with D perhaps matching TRBD1 (6 bases). The CDR3 here is CASSGKGVSSYNEQFF. The CDR3 bases are TGTGCCAGCAGCGGAAAGGGGGTAAGCTCCTACAATGAGCAGTTCTTC.